The 10 T cell receptor beta chains listed next were all sequenced from one sample in a study of T cells in Graves' hyperthyroidism and ophthalmopathy. Amplification of TCR beta CDR3 regions was performed using RNA transcripts as template. RT-PCR in the first round (using the HTBI primer set) targeted the TCR CDR3. TCRdb re-called the multiplex PCR reads with MiXCR, one entry per CDR3 protein. The top ten hold 8% to 8.5% of the sample, which has about 560,000 distinct CDR3 sequences, around 45% seen once. Specimen: peripheral blood or thyroid tissue (not recorded which). The receptors originated from a woman younger than 35 with Graves' hyperthyroidism.

This clonotype was seen ten or more times. The rearrangement joins TRBV29-1 to TRBJ2-5; 8 bases line up with TRBD1. In germline, CDR1 is SQVTM, CDR2 ANQGSEA. CDR3 length: 13 residues. V dropped 7 bases and J dropped 5; count of bases not matched to a gene: 9. In DNA form, the CDR3 reads TGCAGCGCAGCGACAGGGGTGGGGGAGACCCAGTACTTC. Amino acids: CSAATGVGETQYF.

This clonotype came up a few times. The chain recombines TRBV7-9 with TRBJ1-1, with D perhaps TRBD1 (6 bases). With 4 bases removed from V and 5 bases from J, the gap between germline ends came to 20 bases. Germline V lookup: CDR1 SEHNR, CDR2 FQNEAQ (reference sequence). This CDR3 has 16 residues. DNA of the CDR3: TGTGCCAGCAGCTCCGTATCGCAGGGGAGCGTTACTGAAGCTTTCTTT. Translated: CASSSVSQGSVTEAFF.

This clonotype was detected many times. The J gene is TRBJ1-4, the V gene TRBV15; unclear D gene. The CDR3 loop spans 12 amino acids. Germline V gene data show CDR1 as LNHNV and CDR2 as YYDKDF (reference sequence). V lost 1 base to trimming and J lost 8 bases, with 5 bases between them. This chain's CDR3 is CATSRVSEKLFF. As DNA, the CDR3 is TGTGCCACCAGCAGAGTTTCGGAAAAACTGTTTTTT.

The table lists this clonotype with many counts. The J gene is TRBJ1-4, the V gene TRBV7-2; weak D call: TRBD1 (6 bases). V dropped 3 bases and J dropped 11 bases, with 16 bases sitting between them. Germline values: CDR1 SGHTA, CDR2 FQGNSA. The CDR3 totals 14 residues. The DNA for the CDR3 is TGTGCCAGCAGCTTGGGGACAAGGGAATTGAAACTGTTTTTT. As protein: CASSLGTRELKLFF.

Points on this clonotype: Possible read error: a much larger clone is one base away. This sequence joins TRBV6-1 and TRBJ2-7; no clear D. The V end was cut by 5 bases, the J end by 4 bases, with 9 bases between. Germline V gene lookup returns CDR1 MNHNS and CDR2 SASEGT. The CDR3 runs 12 residues. The CDR3 here is CASSNGPYEQYF. The CDR3 DNA reads as TGTGCCAGCAGTAACGGACCTTACGAGCAGTACTTC.

This clonotype was seen at least ten times. V and J are TRBV29-1 and TRBJ1-2, with TRBD1 as a possible D gene (6 bases). This CDR3 has 13 amino acids. The V end lost 0 bases, the J end lost 5 bases, and 10 bases lay between the germline ends. CDR1 is SQVTM, CDR2 ANQGSEA, per germline. This CDR3 is CSVEDQGNYGYTF. Here the CDR3 DNA reads TGCAGCGTTGAAGATCAGGGGAATTATGGCTACACCTTC.

V and J are TRBV19 and TRBJ1-5; 7 positions agree with TRBD1. The CDR3 has 13 residues. Germline V gives CDR1 LNHDA, CDR2 SQIVND (reference sequence). V lost 10 bases and J lost 2; bases outside the gene matches: 5. In DNA form, the CDR3 reads TGTGCCACCAGGGGGAGAGGCAATCAGCCCCAGCATTTT. Translation gives CATRGRGNQPQHF. The full variable domain, rest sourced from reference TRBV19 and TRBJ1-5, is DGGITQSPKYLFRKEGQNVTLSCEQNLNHDAMYWYRQDPGQGLRLIYYSQIVNDFQKGDIAEGYSVSREKKESFPLTVTSAQKNPTAFYLCATRGRGNQPQHFGDGTRLSIL.

The chain couples TRBV25-1 to TRBJ2-7; D might be TRBD1 or TRBD2, each matching 5 bases. Germline V CDR1 and CDR2: MGHDK, SYGVNS. Trimming took 3 bases from V and 6 from J, leaving 18 bases between them. The CDR3 is made up of 15 amino acids. CDR3 sequence (DNA): TGTGCCAGCAGTGAGGGGACGGTGGTGGAGTCCGAGCAGTACTTC. Residues: CASSEGTVVESEQYF.

In this sample, this clonotype turned up a few times. One end of the junction fails to match germline, which may point to a read error. This chain joins TRBV2 and TRBJ1-1; maybe TRBD1 (5 bases). The germline V gene encodes CDR1 SNHLY and CDR2 FYNNEI. This CDR3 is built from 15 residues. The DNA of the CDR3 is TGTGCCAGCAGCGAAGTGGGATTGGGACGGCCTGAAGCTTTCTTT. Amino acids: CASSEVGLGRPEAFF.

This clonotype was seen more than once but under ten times. V and J are TRBV24-1 and TRBJ2-5; 9 bases are a match to TRBD1. The trim removed 4 bases at V and 3 bases at J, leaving 2 bases unmatched. The CDR3 runs to 14 residues. CDR1 is KGHDR and CDR2 is SFDVKD in the germline V gene. This CDR3 is CATSDWDREETQYF. The CDR3 DNA follows: TGTGCCACCAGTGACTGGGACAGGGAAGAGACCCAGTACTTC.